Shown below are 25 T cell receptor beta chains from a single sample sequenced in a study of spatial heterogeneity in lung cancer (dated by TCRdb to the late 2010s). This specimen's time point label, per the study, means: sample taken at primary tumor resection. Whole RNA extracted from tumor and nontumor lung tissue, or from cryopreserved PBMC samples, was used for TCR sequencing without cell sorting. To prepare the library, 5' RACE was applied. The sequencer listed for this sample is NextSeq 500. TCRdb redid the processing of the public reads, applying fastp at Q25 and MiXCR, and retained in-frame beta chains. A single entry per CDR3 protein holds the most common genes and DNA from its merged rows. For this sample the table gives about 14,000 distinct CDR3 sequences, of which 10% were detected only once. Jointly, the top ten make up around 29% of the sample. The material sequenced was PBMCs, taken at surgery. These receptors originate from a male donor with early-stage non-small cell lung cancer.

This clonotype was recorded many times. This rearrangement joins TRBV5-1 to TRBJ2-1; TRBD2 matches at 10 bases. The CDR3 is made up of 16 amino acids. Trimming at V came to 2 bases and at J to 4 bases, leaving 6 bases not matched to a gene. CDR1 SGHRS and CDR2 YFSETQ come from the germline V gene. The CDR3 is CASSLPTSGVYNEQFF. CDR3 nucleotides: TGCGCCAGCAGCTTACCAACTAGCGGGGTATACAATGAGCAGTTCTTC.

The V call is TRBV20-1, the J call TRBJ2-2, with D unclear. Trimming pared 2 bases from V and 3 bases from J, leaving 13 bases between. The CDR3 has 15 amino acids. Germline lookup yields CDR1 DFQATT and CDR2 SNEGSKA (reference sequence). The CDR3 here is CSARRTRYYTGELFF. The CDR3 DNA is TGCAGTGCTAGAAGAACACGCTACTACACCGGGGAGCTGTTTTTT.

At least ten counts were recorded for this clonotype. The chain is built from TRBV20-1 and TRBJ2-7; 7 nucleotides match TRBD1. Germline loops: CDR1 DFQATT, CDR2 SNEGSKA (reference sequence). V dropped 0 bases and J dropped 5; count of bases not matched to a gene: 4. This CDR3 comprises 13 residues. The CDR3 nucleotides read TGCAGTGCTAGAGACAAGGGGACAGACGAGCAGTACTTC. This encodes CSARDKGTDEQYF.

This clonotype was counted at least ten times. The rearrangement joins TRBV7-9 to TRBJ2-1; D is possibly TRBD2 (5 bases). The germline gives CDR1 SEHNR, CDR2 FQNEAQ (reference sequence). The ends were cut back, 0 bases at V and 12 bases at J, with 12 bases in the middle. The length of the CDR3 is 13 residues. The CDR3 loop reads CASSLALLEGQFF. In nucleotides, the CDR3 is TGTGCCAGCAGCTTAGCGTTACTAGAGGGGCAGTTCTTC.

There are many counts of this clonotype. This rearrangement joins TRBV28 to TRBJ2-1, with 9 bases aligning to TRBD1. CDR1 and CDR2 (germline): MDHEN, SYDVKM. This CDR3 is 16 amino acids long. V was pared by 6 bases and J by 9 bases, with 15 bases of the junction left unmatched. The DNA for the CDR3 is TGTGCCAGCAGCGTCGCCGGGACAGGGACCTTCGGTGAGCAGTTCTTC. This codes for CASSVAGTGTFGEQFF.

There are many counts of this clonotype. The chain uses TRBV2 and TRBJ2-5; D remains unclear. The CDR3 is made up of 11 amino acids. CDR1 is SNHLY, CDR2 FYNNEI, per germline. V lost 5 bases and J 7 bases, leaving 8 bases between the germline ends. The CDR3 spells CASSSKGTQYF. The CDR3 DNA reads as TGTGCCAGCAGTTCCAAGGGGACCCAGTACTTC.

Ten or more counts support this clonotype. The chain couples TRBV18 to TRBJ2-3; the D gene is possibly TRBD2 (5 bases). V was cut by 1 base and J by 4 bases, with 12 bases left in between. The germline gives CDR1 KGHSH, CDR2 LQKENI. The CDR3 has 15 residues. This CDR3 reads CASSPLRGIPDTQYF. The CDR3 bases are TGTGCCAGCTCACCACTAAGAGGGATTCCAGATACGCAGTATTTT. Variable domain in full (rest from reference TRBV18 and TRBJ2-3): NAGVMQNPRHLVRRRGQEARLRCSPMKGHSHVYWYRQLPEEGLKFMVYLQKENIIDESGMPKERFSAEFPKEGPSILRIQQVVRGDSAAYFCASSPLRGIPDTQYFGPGTRLTVL.

This clonotype was picked up many times. The CDR3 sequence: CSATPPQQGLKNGYTF. CDR3 bases: TGCAGTGCTACACCCCCCCAACAGGGTTTAAAGAATGGCTACACCTTC. V is TRBV20-1 and J is TRBJ1-2, with a weak D call TRBD1 (6 bases). This CDR3 region has 16 residues. CDR1 and CDR2 (germline): DFQATT, SNEGSKA (reference sequence). Trimming left V 4 bases short and J 6 bases short, with 24 bases between.

For this clonotype: One end of the junction varies from germline; a read error may be responsible. The chain joins TRBV28 to TRBJ2-5; 14 nucleotides line up with TRBD2. The length of the CDR3 is 16 residues. Germline CDR1 and CDR2: MDHEN and SYDVKM. The CDR3 spells CAGSPPGLAGAETQYF. CDR3 nucleotide sequence: TGTGCCGGCAGTCCCCCGGGACTAGCGGGAGCAGAGACCCAGTACTTC.

This chain links TRBV29-1 with TRBJ2-1, with D unclear. This CDR3 is 9 amino acids long. Germline CDR1 SQVTM, CDR2 ANQGSEA. CDR3 protein: CSIGDEQFF. The CDR3 DNA is TGCAGTATTGGGGATGAGCAGTTCTTC.

Sample share makes this clonotype medium-sized. This chain links TRBV28 with TRBJ2-3; 10 bases fit TRBD2. Germline CDR1 reads MDHEN; CDR2 reads SYDVKM. Trimming took 8 bases from V and 8 from J; bases not matched to a gene: 10. This CDR3 region has 14 residues. In nucleotides, the CDR3 is TGTGCCAGCCTGACTAGCGGGTCTGGGGGTACGCAGTATTTT. Protein: CASLTSGSGGTQYF.

In its sample, this clonotype was seen many times. The V call is TRBV12-3 or TRBV12-4, the J call TRBJ2-1; D gene unclear. The CDR3 runs to 11 residues. The germline V and J ends were trimmed by 3 bases and 16 bases, with 13 bases remaining between them. CDR3 region: CASSFGGDFFF. The DNA of the CDR3 is TGTGCCAGCAGTTTCGGCGGAGACTTCTTCTTC.

This clonotype was recorded a few times. V and J are TRBV15 and TRBJ1-4; D is unresolved. V lost 0 bases to trimming and J lost 2 bases, with 7 bases between them. Germline CDR1 LNHNV, CDR2 YYDKDF (reference sequence). The CDR3 is 15 residues long. CDR3 sequence (DNA): TGTGCCACCAGCAGAGATTTGGGTACTAATGAAAAACTGTTTTTT. Translation: CATSRDLGTNEKLFF.

This clonotype was detected ten times or more. V is TRBV29-1 and J is TRBJ1-4, with 7 bases fitting TRBD1. The CDR3 consists of 13 residues. Germline CDR1 reads SQVTM; CDR2 reads ANQGSEA. V lost 8 bases, J lost 7 bases, and 10 bases stayed unmatched. CDR3 coding DNA: TGCAGCTCATGGACAGGCCCTGGTGAAAAACTGTTTTTT. Its translation is CSSWTGPGEKLFF.

This clonotype has a count of ten or more. The CDR3 DNA follows: TGTGCCATCAGTGAGTCTGGTAGCGGGAGGGAAAACATTCAGTACTTC. It codes for CAISESGSGRENIQYF. The V gene is TRBV10-3, the J gene TRBJ2-4; 11 bases agree with TRBD2. The CDR3 runs 16 residues. Losses at the gene ends were 0 bases for V and 5 bases for J; bases not matched to a gene: 3. The germline V gene encodes CDR1 ENHRY and CDR2 SYGVKD.

This clonotype was observed many times. The rearrangement links TRBV7-2 to TRBJ2-3; 8 positions match TRBD2. Germline V lookup: CDR1 SGHTA, CDR2 FQGNSA. V was clipped by 1 base and J by 1 base; unmatched bases: 1. This CDR3 spans 15 amino acids. The CDR3 protein is CASSLGAGGTDTQYF. The CDR3 region has the DNA TGTGCCAGCAGCTTAGGAGCGGGAGGCACAGATACGCAGTATTTT. The entire variable domain, with the rest obtained from reference TRBV7-2 and TRBJ2-3, is as follows: GAGVSQSPSNKVTEKGKDVELRCDPISGHTALYWYRQSLGQGLEFLIYFQGNSAPDKSGLPSDRFSAERTGGSVSTLTIQRTQQEDSAVYLCASSLGAGGTDTQYFGPGTRLTVL.

This clonotype was detected ten times or more. J is TRBJ1-1 and V is TRBV2; D ambiguous. Germline V gene data show CDR1 as SNHLY and CDR2 as FYNNEI. V was pared by 0 bases and J by 0 bases, with 8 bases between. This CDR3 contains 15 residues. CDR3 coding DNA: TGTGCCAGCAGTGAAGCGCTGGGAGTGAACACTGAAGCTTTCTTT. Translating gives CASSEALGVNTEAFF.

This clonotype was seen a few times. CDR3 sequence (DNA): TGCAGCGTTAGCAAGAGGCTCGGAGGCTACGAGCAGTACTTC. Its translation: CSVSKRLGGYEQYF. This rearrangement joins TRBV29-1 to TRBJ2-7; D possibly corresponds to TRBD2 (5 bases). There are 14 residues in the CDR3. V was shortened by 5 bases and J by 3 bases, with 17 bases between the two germline ends. Germline V lookup: CDR1 SQVTM, CDR2 ANQGSEA.

This clonotype was seen ten or more times. This chain links TRBV5-1 with TRBJ2-5, with 9 positions matching TRBD2. Germline V gives CDR1 SGHRS, CDR2 YFSETQ. The trim removed 4 bases at V and 4 bases at J, leaving 17 bases unmatched. The CDR3 sequence is 18 residues long. The CDR3 loop is CASSADRARREGRETQYF. The CDR3 DNA follows: TGCGCCAGCAGCGCCGACAGGGCTCGGCGGGAGGGCCGAGAGACCCAGTACTTC. Full variable domain (remainder filled in from reference TRBV5-1 and TRBJ2-5): KAGVTQTPRYLIKTRGQQVTLSCSPISGHRSVSWYQQTPGQGLQFLFEYFSETQRNKGNFPGRFSGRQFSNSRSEMNVSTLELGDSALYLCASSADRARREGRETQYFGPGTRLLVL.

This clonotype was seen a few times. V gene TRBV18 combines with J gene TRBJ2-5; a weak D match, TRBD2 (6 bases). Trimming left V 2 bases short and J 5 bases short, with 12 bases between. This CDR3 has 14 residues. CDR1 is KGHSH, CDR2 LQKENI, per germline. The DNA of the CDR3 is TGTGCCAGCTCACCAAGAGTGGAGGGGGAGACCCAGTACTTC. This sequence encodes CASSPRVEGETQYF.

This clonotype is medium-sized (0.01 to 0.1%) within its sample. V gene TRBV20-1 combines with J gene TRBJ2-7, with 11 bases matching TRBD2. CDR3 length: 16 amino acids. CDR1 and CDR2 (germline): DFQATT, SNEGSKA (reference sequence). J was trimmed by 2 bases and V by 0 bases; bases with no gene match: 6. CDR3 in DNA: TGCAGTGCTAGAGATGTGACTAGCGGGACAACCTACGAGCAGTACTTC. Its protein product is CSARDVTSGTTYEQYF.

Many counts were recorded for this clonotype. J is TRBJ2-3 and V is TRBV20-1; 11 bases match TRBD2. Germline lookup yields CDR1 DFQATT and CDR2 SNEGSKA (reference sequence). Unmatched junction bases numbered 8, after V lost 5 bases and J lost 4 bases. The CDR3 runs 15 residues. CDR3 sequence: CSAHPGTSGPDTQYF. CDR3 nucleotides: TGCAGTGCTCATCCCGGGACTAGCGGCCCAGATACGCAGTATTTT.

This clonotype was counted many times. CDR3 nucleotide sequence: TGTGCCAGCAGCCGCCGGGACGAGCAGTACTTC. It codes for CASSRRDEQYF. The chain uses TRBV11-2 and TRBJ2-7; D gene uncertain. The germline V gene encodes CDR1 SGHAT and CDR2 FQNNGV. CDR3 length: 11 residues. Trimming left V 5 bases short and J 5 bases short, with 7 bases between. Based on the CDR3 plus reference TRBV11-2 and TRBJ2-7, the full variable domain is EAGVAQSPRYKIIEKRQSVAFWCNPISGHATLYWYQQILGQGPKLLIQFQNNGVVDDSQLPKDRFSAERLKGVDSTLKIQPAKLEDSAVYLCASSRRDEQYFGPGTRLTVT.

This clonotype has ten or more counts. The gene calls are TRBV11-2 and TRBJ2-5; possibly TRBD2 for D (7 bases). In germline, CDR1 is SGHAT, CDR2 FQNNGV. Trimming removed 0 bases at V and 1 base at J, with 18 bases between. CDR3 length: 18 amino acids. The CDR3 loop is CASSLDHFGGGPQETQYF. Here the CDR3 DNA reads TGTGCCAGCAGCTTAGATCATTTTGGCGGGGGCCCCCAAGAGACCCAGTACTTC.

This clonotype has ten or more counts. V gene TRBV12-3 or TRBV12-4 combines with J gene TRBJ2-3; 9 positions agree with TRBD1. V trimming: 3 bases; J trimming: 4 bases; junction bases outside the gene matches: 5. This CDR3 contains 15 residues. CDR3 amino acids: CASSFPGQGPDTQYF. In DNA, the CDR3 is TGTGCCAGCAGTTTCCCGGGACAGGGTCCAGATACGCAGTATTTT.